This T cell receptor (beta chain) was sequenced for a study of blood T cell repertoires in COVID-19. In the study overall: From the United States, Italy and Spain came samples of acute and convalescent COVID-19. PBMCs, B-cell-depleted T cells, or T cells were the source of the cDNA or gDNA that made up the material.

Germline CDR1 is LNHDA and CDR2 is SQIVND (reference sequence). CDR3 length: 15 amino acids. Germline trimming cut 7 bases from V and 1 base from J; bases unmatched to any gene: 8. Original processing notes: From reference gene primer amplification, estimates of nucleated cell counts were derived. The protocol was immunoSEQ multiplex PCR, while the TCRdb copy is restricted to in-frame clones and leaves out a portion. The V and J calls and clone size were taken over from that table, and D and trimming were inferred from the DNA. Of about 400,000 clones in the sample, around 84% were seen once. This clonotype was obtained from a human donor in a cohort sampled during active COVID-19. V gene TRBV19 combines with J gene TRBJ1-1, with 8 bases lining up with TRBD1. The sample comprised peripheral blood. The CDR3 reads CASIGQGAGNTEAFF. CDR3 DNA: TGTGCCAGTATAGGCCAGGGGGCAGGGAACACTGAAGCTTTCTTT.